The 17 T cell receptor beta chains below were found in one sample sequenced in a study of Graves' ophthalmopathy and Graves' hyperthyroidism. Amplifying from RNA transcripts, the study obtained TCR beta CDR3 regions. HTBI-primed first-round RT-PCR preceded second-round multiplex PCR. TCRdb called the multiplex PCR reads again in MiXCR, with one record for every CDR3 protein. Here the sample spans hundreds of thousands of distinct CDR3 sequences, 14% being singletons. The sequenced sample was blood. Receptors were obtained from a woman aged 25 to 39 with Graves' ophthalmopathy.

This clonotype was counted ten times or more. The V gene is TRBV4-1, the J gene TRBJ1-5, with D tentatively TRBD1 (5 bases). The germline V gene encodes CDR1 MGHRA and CDR2 YSYEKL. With 1 base removed from V and 6 bases from J, the gap between germline ends came to 10 bases. The CDR3 consists of 14 residues. CDR3 protein: CASSQAGVTQPQHF. The CDR3 DNA follows: TGCGCCAGCAGCCAAGCGGGGGTTACTCAGCCCCAGCATTTT.

This clonotype occurred many times. The CDR3 is CASSSGETLNTGELFF. DNA for the CDR3: TGTGCCAGCAGCTCGGGGGAGACACTGAACACCGGGGAGCTGTTTTTT. The chain employs TRBV12-3 or TRBV12-4 and TRBJ2-2, with a possible D match to TRBD2 (6 bases). Trimming cost V 6 bases and J 1 base, with 15 bases left between them. This CDR3 region has 16 residues.

This clonotype showed up many times. The chain has TRBV2 and TRBJ1-2; D gene uncertain. Trimming took 7 bases from V and 7 from J, leaving 13 bases between them. CDR1 is SNHLY and CDR2 is FYNNEI in the germline V gene. This CDR3 is 12 amino acids long. This CDR3 reads CASTKDLSGYTF. The CDR3 DNA is TGTGCCAGCACTAAAGATTTGAGTGGCTACACCTTC.

V is TRBV28 and J is TRBJ2-7, with 9 bases lining up with TRBD1. This CDR3 region has 13 residues. CDR1 and CDR2 (germline): MDHEN, SYDVKM. V gave up 3 bases and J gave up 5 bases; unmatched junction bases: 2. CDR3 nucleotide sequence: TGTGCCAGCAGTTTGCGGGACAGGGACGAGCAGTACTTC. It is translated as CASSLRDRDEQYF.

This clonotype was found many times. The chain carries TRBV10-3 and TRBJ2-6; possibly TRBD2 for D (5 bases). Trimming left V 0 bases short and J 4 bases short, with 10 bases between. The CDR3 is 16 amino acids. Per the germline V gene, CDR1 is ENHRY and CDR2 is SYGVKD. CDR3 nucleotides: TGTGCCATCAGTGAGTCGAGGGTCGCGGGGGCCAACGTCCTGACTTTC. Translated: CAISESRVAGANVLTF.

This clonotype was seen many times. The rearrangement links TRBV6-2 or TRBV6-3 to TRBJ1-2; 7 bases align to TRBD1. CDR3 length: 15 amino acids. Germline V gene lookup returns CDR1 MNHEY and CDR2 SVGEGT. Unmatched junction bases numbered 7, after V lost 2 bases and J lost 4 bases. The DNA of the CDR3 is TGTGCCAGCAGTTACAAGGGACAGACTCTCTATGGCTACACCTTC. Translated, it gives CASSYKGQTLYGYTF.

Ten or more counts support this clonotype. This sequence joins TRBV6-5 and TRBJ1-5; weak D call: TRBD1 (5 bases). Trimming pared 0 bases from V and 3 bases from J, leaving 12 bases between. This CDR3 is 16 amino acids long. Per the germline V gene, CDR1 is MNHEY and CDR2 is SVGAGI. The CDR3 sequence: CASSYSAGDDNQPQHF. The CDR3 bases are TGTGCCAGCAGTTACTCGGCCGGGGACGACAATCAGCCCCAGCATTTT.

This clonotype was seen ten or more times. The rearrangement uses TRBV20-1 and TRBJ1-1, with 9 nucleotides matching TRBD1. The junction had 4 bases not matched to a gene; V was cut back by 4 bases and J by 7 bases. This CDR3 is 12 amino acids long. Per the germline V gene, CDR1 is DFQATT and CDR2 is SNEGSKA (reference sequence). CDR3 nucleotide sequence: TGCAGTGCTATAGGACAGGGGATTGAAGCTTTCTTT. Translating it yields CSAIGQGIEAFF.

This clonotype was seen at least ten times. This rearrangement joins TRBV7-2 to TRBJ2-7; tentative D call: TRBD1 (7 bases). The CDR3 spans 14 residues. Trimming stripped 3 bases from V and 6 bases from J, with 15 bases between. CDR1 SGHTA and CDR2 FQGNSA come from the germline V gene. CDR3 in amino acids: CASSFNQGGREQYF. CDR3 nucleotides: TGTGCCAGCAGCTTCAACCAGGGGGGACGCGAGCAGTACTTC.

There are many counts of this clonotype. V usage is TRBV12-3 or TRBV12-4 and J usage is TRBJ2-7, with D perhaps TRBD2 (5 bases). With 5 bases removed from V and 4 bases from J, the gap between germline ends came to 18 bases. This CDR3 is built from 15 residues. The CDR3 nucleotides read TGTGCCAGCAGTCCCCAAGAGGGCGGGCGTTACGAGCAGTACTTC. Amino acid sequence: CASSPQEGGRYEQYF.

This clonotype occurred many times. The rearrangement joins TRBV30 to TRBJ2-5; 8 bases match TRBD2. J gave up 2 bases and V 3 bases, and 2 bases lay outside the gene matches. This CDR3 is 13 amino acids long. CDR1 and CDR2 from the germline V gene are GTSNPN and SVGIG (reference sequence). CDR3 sequence (DNA): TGTGCCTGGAGGCGGGGGGTTCAAGAGACCCAGTACTTC. This codes for CAWRRGVQETQYF. The full variable domain, completed using reference TRBV30 and TRBJ2-5, is SQTIHQWPATLVQPVGSPLSLECTVEGTSNPNLYWYRQAAGRGLQLLFYSVGIGQISSEVPQNLSASRPQDRQFILSSKKLLLSDSGFYLCAWRRGVQETQYFGPGTRLLVL.

The V call is TRBV9, the J call TRBJ1-2, with D tentatively TRBD1 (6 bases). V gave up 7 bases and J gave up 6 bases, with 25 bases separating them. Germline V gene data show CDR1 as SGDLS and CDR2 as YYNGEE. This CDR3 contains 16 residues. The CDR3: CASADQIQGRSHGYTF. The CDR3 DNA sequence: TGTGCCAGCGCCGACCAAATACAGGGCCGGAGCCATGGCTACACCTTC.

With regard to this clonotype: One end of the junction is discordant with germline, which a read error may explain. The V gene is TRBV6-1, the J gene TRBJ2-7; D not resolved. The germline gives CDR1 MNHNS, CDR2 SASEGT. The CDR3 runs to 13 residues. The CDR3 DNA reads TGTGCCAGCAGGAAGGTAGGATTGTACGATCAGTACTTC. This sequence encodes CASRKVGLYDQYF.

This clonotype was counted ten times or more. This chain links TRBV12-3 or TRBV12-4 with TRBJ2-5; 13 bases are a match to TRBD2. Trimming cost V 5 bases and J 9 bases; bases outside gene matches: 9. The CDR3 length is 15 residues. CDR3 coding DNA: TGTGCCAGCAGTGCGACTAGCGGGAGGTCGAGGCCCCAGTACTTC. Residues: CASSATSGRSRPQYF.

This clonotype was seen more than once but under ten times. This chain uses TRBV28 with TRBJ2-4; 7 nucleotides line up with TRBD1. CDR3 size: 12 residues. Germline V gene data show CDR1 as MDHEN and CDR2 as SYDVKM. After removal of 4 bases from V and 11 bases from J, the junction contained 5 bases not matched to a gene. The CDR3 loop is CASSSVDRVQYF. In DNA, the CDR3 is TGTGCCAGCAGTTCGGTTGACAGGGTTCAGTACTTC.

This clonotype was recorded at least ten times. The chain recombines TRBV7-9 with TRBJ2-5; 10 bases are a match to TRBD2. The CDR3 contains 15 residues. Germline values: CDR1 SEHNR, CDR2 FQNEAQ (reference sequence). V trimming: 5 bases; J trimming: 5 bases; junction bases outside the gene matches: 8. The CDR3: CASSAERGGGETQYF. CDR3 nucleotide sequence: TGTGCCAGCAGCGCAGAGCGGGGGGGCGGTGAGACCCAGTACTTC.

This chain joins TRBV9 and TRBJ1-6; 7 nucleotides align to TRBD1. Trimming took 0 bases from V and 13 from J; bases not matched to a gene: 1. From germline, CDR1 is SGDLS and CDR2 YYNGEE. This CDR3 has 12 amino acids. The CDR3 region is CASSVETGPLHF. CDR3 DNA: TGTGCCAGCAGCGTAGAGACAGGGCCCCTCCACTTT.